A single sample is the source of the 20 T cell receptor beta chains below, sequenced in a study of cytomegalovirus exposure and HLA in healthy donors. Libraries were prepared by immunoSEQ multiplex PCR; TCRdb keeps only in-frame clonotypes and omits some of them. The data hold approximately 150,000 clones, with 84% observed a single time. Specimen: PBMCs. These receptors were collected from a man aged 25-40 years in good health and CMV-seropositive.

The chain has TRBV5-1 and TRBJ1-3; D gene uncertain. The CDR3 covers 14 residues. Germline V lookup: CDR1 SGHRS, CDR2 YFSETQ. V was pared by 0 bases and J by 4 bases, with 8 bases between. This CDR3 is CASSLGQEGNTIYF. CDR3 nucleotide sequence: TGCGCCAGCAGCTTGGGCCAGGAAGGAAACACCATATATTTT.

The chain uses TRBV20-1 and TRBJ1-2, with D unclear. From germline, CDR1 is DFQATT and CDR2 SNEGSKA (reference sequence). This CDR3 spans 11 amino acids. Trimming shortened V by 3 bases and J by 8 bases, and 10 bases separated the two germline ends. The CDR3 nucleotides are TGCAGTGCTAGCGCGGAGGGAGGCTACACCTTC. Protein: CSASAEGGYTF.

The rearrangement joins TRBV5-1 to TRBJ2-1; tentative D call: TRBD1 (6 bases). Germline-derived CDR1 and CDR2 are SGHRS and YFSETQ. Trimming cost V 7 bases and J 4 bases, with 12 bases left between them. This CDR3 contains 13 residues. The CDR3 loop is CASRDTQYNEQFF. The CDR3 nucleotides read TGCGCCAGCCGGGACACTCAGTACAATGAGCAGTTCTTC.

J is TRBJ2-2 and V is TRBV5-1; D perhaps matches TRBD2 (6 bases). The V gene lost 4 bases and the J gene lost 3 bases, with 16 bases spanning the gap. The CDR3 sequence is 16 residues long. Germline-derived CDR1 and CDR2 are SGHRS and YFSETQ. The DNA of the CDR3 is TGCGCCAGCAGCCAGATACGGGGGAAGGACACCGGGGAGCTGTTTTTT. Its protein is CASSQIRGKDTGELFF.

V is TRBV4-1 and J is TRBJ2-7, with 12 bases that match TRBD2. CDR1 is MGHRA and CDR2 is YSYEKL in the germline V gene. V dropped 4 bases and J dropped 3; count of bases not matched to a gene: 4. The CDR3 has 15 amino acids. The CDR3 coding sequence is TGCGCCAGCAGCCGTACTAGCGGGGGGAACTACGAGCAGTACTTC. This gives the protein CASSRTSGGNYEQYF.

The chain links TRBV7-3 to TRBJ2-1, with 9 positions matching TRBD1. The CDR3 is 13 amino acids. The V segment lost 5 bases and the J segment 8 bases; nucleotides outside the gene matches: 4. In germline, CDR1 is SGHTA, CDR2 FQGTGA. The CDR3 reads CASSRDRDYEQFF. The CDR3 DNA sequence: TGTGCCAGCAGCCGGGACAGGGATTATGAGCAGTTCTTC.

This chain links TRBV5-6 with TRBJ2-1; 8 bases are shared with TRBD2. This CDR3 is 16 amino acids long. CDR1 SGHDT and CDR2 YYEEEE come from the germline V gene. V lost 0 bases to trimming and J lost 4 bases; unmatched junction nucleotides: 6. CDR3 loop: CASSLGLAGPYNEQFF. For the CDR3, the DNA is TGTGCCAGCAGCTTGGGGCTAGCGGGCCCGTACAATGAGCAGTTCTTC.

This chain connects TRBV28 to TRBJ2-3; TRBD1 might be the D (6 bases). V lost 4 bases and J 4 bases, leaving 18 bases between the germline ends. The CDR3 covers 16 residues. CDR1 is MDHEN, CDR2 SYDVKM, per germline. CDR3 sequence: CASSSLQGAPADTQYF. For the CDR3, the DNA is TGTGCCAGCAGTTCACTACAGGGAGCCCCCGCAGATACGCAGTATTTT.

V and J are TRBV2 and TRBJ1-5, with 10 nucleotides matching TRBD1. The CDR3 is made up of 17 amino acids. Germline V gene lookup returns CDR1 SNHLY and CDR2 FYNNEI. V shed 7 bases and J 3 bases; nucleotides not matched to a gene: 12. The CDR3 protein is CASTPRGGQGTNQPQHF. The CDR3 DNA follows: TGTGCCAGCACCCCCCGGGGGGGACAGGGGACCAATCAGCCCCAGCATTTT.

The chain employs TRBV18 and TRBJ1-2; D is possibly TRBD1 (6 bases). V lost 3 bases and J 3 bases, leaving 11 bases between the germline ends. The CDR3 consists of 14 residues. Germline loops: CDR1 KGHSH, CDR2 LQKENI. In nucleotides, the CDR3 is TGTGCCAGCTCACCCCAGGGGATCGACTATGGCTACACCTTC. Residues: CASSPQGIDYGYTF.

This clone was found once. The CDR3 DNA is TGTGCCAGCAGTGATAATACTATCTACAATGAGCAGTTCTTC. It specifies CASSDNTIYNEQFF. The chain uses TRBV25-1 and TRBJ2-1; D is unresolved. This CDR3 comprises 14 residues. Germline assignment: CDR1 MGHDK and CDR2 SYGVNS. V shed 3 bases and J shed 3 bases, with 9 bases lying between them. Based on the CDR3 plus reference TRBV25-1 and TRBJ2-1, the full variable domain is EADIYQTPRYLVIGTGKKITLECSQTMGHDKMYWYQQDPGMELHLIHYSYGVNSTEKGDLSSESTVSRIRTEHFPLTLESARPSHTSQYLCASSDNTIYNEQFFGPGTRLTVL.

The rearrangement links TRBV28 to TRBJ2-1; possibly TRBD2 for D (6 bases). This CDR3 contains 12 residues. Trimming stripped 7 bases from V and 9 bases from J, with 13 bases between. CDR1 is MDHEN and CDR2 is SYDVKM in the germline V gene. The CDR3 protein is CASIKDGGEQFF. CDR3 DNA: TGTGCCAGCATCAAGGACGGGGGTGAGCAGTTCTTC.

V and J are TRBV19 and TRBJ2-2; 8 bases are shared with TRBD1. Germline CDR1 reads LNHDA; CDR2 reads SQIVND (reference sequence). The CDR3 spans 17 residues. Losses at the gene ends were 3 bases for V and 2 bases for J; bases not matched to a gene: 8. CDR3 residues: CASSIPRDRLNTGELFF. The CDR3 DNA reads as TGTGCCAGTAGTATCCCCCGGGACAGGCTAAACACCGGGGAGCTGTTTTTT. Full variable domain (remainder filled in from reference TRBV19 and TRBJ2-2): DGGITQSPKYLFRKEGQNVTLSCEQNLNHDAMYWYRQDPGQGLRLIYYSQIVNDFQKGDIAEGYSVSREKKESFPLTVTSAQKNPTAFYLCASSIPRDRLNTGELFFGEGSRLTVL.

This clone was detected only once. This rearrangement joins TRBV6-5 to TRBJ2-7; possibly TRBD1 for D (6 bases). V was cut by 2 bases and J by 0 bases, with 8 bases left in between. Germline CDR1 reads MNHEY; CDR2 reads SVGAGI. The CDR3 runs to 14 residues. The CDR3, as DNA: TGTGCCAGCAGTTACGGGACAAACTCCTACGAGCAGTACTTC. Its translation is CASSYGTNSYEQYF.

The chain recombines TRBV9 with TRBJ2-3, with 9 bases fitting TRBD2. The ends lost 0 bases at V and 1 base at J; junction bases unmatched: 18. Germline V CDR1 and CDR2: SGDLS, YYNGEE. The CDR3 runs to 21 residues. The CDR3 region is CASSVAGTGSKTSGRTDTQYF. CDR3 nucleotide sequence: TGTGCCAGCAGCGTAGCGGGGACCGGGTCCAAGACTAGCGGCCGCACAGATACGCAGTATTTT.

The rearrangement links TRBV7-9 to TRBJ1-2; D is perhaps TRBD1 (6 bases). Germline loops: CDR1 SEHNR, CDR2 FQNEAQ (reference sequence). This CDR3 has 16 residues. V was shortened by 5 bases and J by 6 bases, with 22 bases between the two germline ends. The CDR3 DNA is TGTGCCAGCAGCGGTCGACGGGCAGGGGTGAACAATGGCTACACCTTC. It encodes CASSGRRAGVNNGYTF.

The rearrangement links TRBV19 to TRBJ2-5; 9 bases align to TRBD2. CDR1 is LNHDA and CDR2 is SQIVND in the germline V gene (reference sequence). The V and J ends lost 11 bases and 5 bases, in that order; junction bases with no gene match: 12. This CDR3 is 14 amino acids long. The CDR3 DNA sequence: TGTGCCGTTAGGGGTAGCGGGAGCAGGGAGACCCAGTACTTC. This codes for CAVRGSGSRETQYF.

This sequence joins TRBV30 and TRBJ1-2; no firm D call. The CDR3 sequence is 13 residues long. Germline V gene sequence: CDR1 GTSNPN, CDR2 SVGIG (reference sequence). V was trimmed by 3 bases and J by 8 bases, leaving 16 bases between them. The CDR3 here is CAWRSSDGLGYTF. CDR3 coding DNA: TGTGCCTGGAGGTCCTCCGATGGGCTGGGCTACACCTTC.

The rearrangement links TRBV5-8 to TRBJ1-5; TRBD1 agrees at 10 bases. The CDR3 has 14 amino acids. Unmatched junction bases numbered 4, after V lost 5 bases and J lost 5 bases. Looked up from germline, CDR1 is SGHTS and CDR2 is YDEGEE. The CDR3 sequence is CASSRQGADQPQHF. CDR3 nucleotide sequence: TGTGCCAGCAGTAGACAGGGGGCCGATCAGCCCCAGCATTTT.

V gene TRBV29-1 combines with J gene TRBJ2-1, with 11 bases aligning to TRBD1. Unmatched junction bases numbered 3, after V lost 4 bases and J lost 10 bases. The CDR3 sequence is 12 residues long. Per germline, CDR1 SQVTM and CDR2 ANQGSEA. The CDR3 DNA is TGCAGCGTTGGGACAGGGGGCCCGGAGCAGTTCTTC. Its protein product is CSVGTGGPEQFF.